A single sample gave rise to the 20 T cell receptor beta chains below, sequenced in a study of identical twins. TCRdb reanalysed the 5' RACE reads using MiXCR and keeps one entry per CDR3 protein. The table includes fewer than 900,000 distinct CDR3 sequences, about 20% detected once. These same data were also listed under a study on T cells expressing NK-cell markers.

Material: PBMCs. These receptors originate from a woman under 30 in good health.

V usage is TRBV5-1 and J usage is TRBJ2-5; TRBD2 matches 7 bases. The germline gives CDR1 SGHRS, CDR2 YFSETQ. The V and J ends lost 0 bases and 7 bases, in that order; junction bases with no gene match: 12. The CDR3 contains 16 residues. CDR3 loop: CASSLETIRGVATQYF. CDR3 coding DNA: TGCGCCAGCAGCTTGGAAACCATTCGGGGGGTGGCGACCCAGTACTTC. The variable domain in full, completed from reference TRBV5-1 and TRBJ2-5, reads KAGVTQTPRYLIKTRGQQVTLSCSPISGHRSVSWYQQTPGQGLQFLFEYFSETQRNKGNFPGRFSGRQFSNSRSEMNVSTLELGDSALYLCASSLETIRGVATQYFGPGTRLLVL.

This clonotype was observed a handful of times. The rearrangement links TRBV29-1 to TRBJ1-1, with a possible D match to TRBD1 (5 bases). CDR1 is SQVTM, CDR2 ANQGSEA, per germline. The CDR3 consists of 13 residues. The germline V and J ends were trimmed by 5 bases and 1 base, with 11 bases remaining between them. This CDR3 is CSVLGTANTEAFF. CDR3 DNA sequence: TGCAGCGTTTTGGGGACGGCGAACACTGAAGCTTTCTTT.

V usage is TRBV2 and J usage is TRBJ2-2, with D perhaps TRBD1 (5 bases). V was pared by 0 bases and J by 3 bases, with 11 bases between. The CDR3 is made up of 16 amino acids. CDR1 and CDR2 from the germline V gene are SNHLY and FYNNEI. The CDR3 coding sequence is TGTGCCAGCAGTGAAGCGGGGCCCTGGGACACCGGGGAGCTGTTTTTT. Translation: CASSEAGPWDTGELFF. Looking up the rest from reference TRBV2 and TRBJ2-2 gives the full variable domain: EPEVTQTPSHQVTQMGQEVILRCVPISNHLYFYWYRQILGQKVEFLVSFYNNEISEKSEIFDDQFSVERPDGSNFTLKIRSTKLEDSAMYFCASSEAGPWDTGELFFGEGSRLTVL.

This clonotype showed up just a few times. This chain's CDR3 is CASSLSGTPGTEAFF. The CDR3 nucleotides are TGTGCCAGCAGCTTATCTGGGACCCCCGGAACTGAAGCTTTCTTT. V is TRBV7-9 and J is TRBJ1-1; weak D call: TRBD1 (5 bases). The germline gives CDR1 SEHNR, CDR2 FQNEAQ (reference sequence). This CDR3 is built from 15 residues. Trimming removed 2 bases from V and 5 bases from J, with 15 bases in between.

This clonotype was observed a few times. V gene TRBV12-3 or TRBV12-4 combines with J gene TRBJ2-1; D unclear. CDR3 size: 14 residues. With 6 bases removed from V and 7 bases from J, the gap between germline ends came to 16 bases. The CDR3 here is CASSPPPRRNEQFF. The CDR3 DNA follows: TGTGCCAGCAGCCCCCCTCCGCGACGTAATGAGCAGTTCTTC.

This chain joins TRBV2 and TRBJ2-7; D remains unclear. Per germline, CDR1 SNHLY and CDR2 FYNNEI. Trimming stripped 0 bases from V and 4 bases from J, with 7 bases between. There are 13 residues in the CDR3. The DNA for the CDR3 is TGTGCCAGCAGTGAAGCGACCACTTACGAGCAGTACTTC. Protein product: CASSEATTYEQYF.

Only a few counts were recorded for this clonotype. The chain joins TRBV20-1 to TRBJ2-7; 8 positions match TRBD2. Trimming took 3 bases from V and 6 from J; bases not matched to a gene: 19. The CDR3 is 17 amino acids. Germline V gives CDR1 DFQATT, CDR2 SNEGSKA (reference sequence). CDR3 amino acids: CSASITSVTSEIGEQYF. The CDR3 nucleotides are TGCAGTGCTAGCATTACTTCGGTGACTAGCGAAATTGGCGAGCAGTACTTC.

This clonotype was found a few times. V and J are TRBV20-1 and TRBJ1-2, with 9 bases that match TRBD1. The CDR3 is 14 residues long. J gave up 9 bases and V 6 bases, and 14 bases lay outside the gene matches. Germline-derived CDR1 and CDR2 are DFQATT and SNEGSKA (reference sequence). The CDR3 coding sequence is TGCAGTGCCTGCCGTCCGGGACAGGGAACGAGCTACACCTTC. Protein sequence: CSACRPGQGTSYTF.

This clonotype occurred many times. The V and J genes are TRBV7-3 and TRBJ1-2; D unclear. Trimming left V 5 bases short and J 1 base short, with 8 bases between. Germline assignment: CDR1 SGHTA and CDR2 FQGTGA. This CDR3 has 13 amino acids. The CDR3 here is CASSQQNNYGYTF. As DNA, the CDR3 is TGTGCCAGCAGCCAACAGAATAACTATGGCTACACCTTC.

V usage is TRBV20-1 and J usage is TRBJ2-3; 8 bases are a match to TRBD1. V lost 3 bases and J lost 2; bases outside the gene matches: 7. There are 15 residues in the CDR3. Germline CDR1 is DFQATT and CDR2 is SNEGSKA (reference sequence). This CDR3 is CSASRTGSVTDTQYF. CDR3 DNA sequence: TGCAGTGCTAGTCGGACAGGGAGCGTCACAGATACGCAGTATTTT.

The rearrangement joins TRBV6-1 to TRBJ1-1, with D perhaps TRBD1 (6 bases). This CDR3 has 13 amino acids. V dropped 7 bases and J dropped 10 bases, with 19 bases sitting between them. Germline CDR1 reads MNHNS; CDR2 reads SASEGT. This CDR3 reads CASKKGGHLAAFF. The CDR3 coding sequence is TGTGCCAGCAAAAAGGGGGGCCATCTGGCAGCTTTCTTT.

The CDR3 protein is CSARVRGQGSEAFF. The CDR3 DNA follows: TGCAGTGCTAGAGTCCGGGGACAGGGGAGTGAAGCTTTCTTT. The J gene is TRBJ1-1, the V gene TRBV20-1, with 10 nucleotides matching TRBD1. This CDR3 spans 14 amino acids. CDR1 is DFQATT and CDR2 is SNEGSKA in the germline V gene (reference sequence). V gave up 1 base and J gave up 7 bases; unmatched junction bases: 6.

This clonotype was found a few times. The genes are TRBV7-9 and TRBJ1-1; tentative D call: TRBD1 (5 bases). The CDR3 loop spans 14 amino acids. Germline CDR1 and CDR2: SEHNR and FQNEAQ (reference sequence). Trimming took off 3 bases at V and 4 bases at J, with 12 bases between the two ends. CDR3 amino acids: CASSFGPGGTEAFF. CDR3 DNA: TGTGCCAGCAGCTTCGGGCCTGGGGGCACTGAAGCTTTCTTT.

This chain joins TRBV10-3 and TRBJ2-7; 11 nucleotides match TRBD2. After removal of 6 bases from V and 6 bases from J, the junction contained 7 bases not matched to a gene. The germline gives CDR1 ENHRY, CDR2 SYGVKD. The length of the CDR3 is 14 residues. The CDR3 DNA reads TGTGCCATCAGCGGTCTAGCGGGAGGTGGCGAGCAGTACTTC. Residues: CAISGLAGGGEQYF.

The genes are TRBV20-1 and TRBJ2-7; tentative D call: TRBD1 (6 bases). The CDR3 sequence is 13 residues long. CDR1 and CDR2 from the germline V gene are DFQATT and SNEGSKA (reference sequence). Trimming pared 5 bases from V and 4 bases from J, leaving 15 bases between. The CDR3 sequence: CSASRPQGYEQYF. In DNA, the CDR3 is TGCAGTGCTTCCCGACCACAGGGTTACGAGCAGTACTTC.

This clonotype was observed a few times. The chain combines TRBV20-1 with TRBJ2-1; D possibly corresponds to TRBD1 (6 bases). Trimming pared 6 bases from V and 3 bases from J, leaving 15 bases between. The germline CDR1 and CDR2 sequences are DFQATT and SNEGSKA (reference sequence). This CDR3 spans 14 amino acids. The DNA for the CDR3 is TGCAGTGCCAGACTCAGGGGAAGCTACAATGAGCAGTTCTTC. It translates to CSARLRGSYNEQFF.

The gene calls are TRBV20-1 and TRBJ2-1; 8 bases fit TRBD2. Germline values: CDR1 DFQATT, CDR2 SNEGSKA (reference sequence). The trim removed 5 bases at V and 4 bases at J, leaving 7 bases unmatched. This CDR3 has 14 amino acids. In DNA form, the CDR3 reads TGCAGTGCTTATACTAGCGGCCGTTACAATGAGCAGTTCTTC. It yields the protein CSAYTSGRYNEQFF.

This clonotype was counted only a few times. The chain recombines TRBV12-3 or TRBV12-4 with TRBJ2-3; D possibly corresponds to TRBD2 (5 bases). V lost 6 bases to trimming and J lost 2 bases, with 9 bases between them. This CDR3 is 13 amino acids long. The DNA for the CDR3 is TGTGCCAGCAGACCGGGGTACACAGATACGCAGTATTTT. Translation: CASRPGYTDTQYF.

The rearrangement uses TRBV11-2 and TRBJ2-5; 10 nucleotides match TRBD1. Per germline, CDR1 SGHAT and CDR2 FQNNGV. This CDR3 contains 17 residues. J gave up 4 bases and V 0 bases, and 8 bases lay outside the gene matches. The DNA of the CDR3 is TGTGCCAGCAGCTTAGACATTGTGACAGGGGGCAGAGAGACCCAGTACTTC. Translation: CASSLDIVTGGRETQYF. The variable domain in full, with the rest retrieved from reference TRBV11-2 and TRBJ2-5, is EAGVAQSPRYKIIEKRQSVAFWCNPISGHATLYWYQQILGQGPKLLIQFQNNGVVDDSQLPKDRFSAERLKGVDSTLKIQPAKLEDSAVYLCASSLDIVTGGRETQYFGPGTRLLVL.

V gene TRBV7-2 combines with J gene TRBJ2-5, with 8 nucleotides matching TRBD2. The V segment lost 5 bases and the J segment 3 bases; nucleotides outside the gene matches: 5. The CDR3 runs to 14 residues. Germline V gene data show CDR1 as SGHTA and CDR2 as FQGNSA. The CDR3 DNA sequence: TGTGCCAGCAGCACTGGGACTAGGAAAGAGACCCAGTACTTC. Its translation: CASSTGTRKETQYF.